Listed here are 10 T cell receptor beta chains from one sample, sequenced in a study of regulatory T cells. Study-wide findings and caveats: In CD3G-deficient patients, conventional CD4+ T cells were enriched for hydrophobic CDR3 residues at positions 6 and 7.

The primer mix had 52 TRBV and 13 TRBJ primers. The table came from immunoSEQ multiplex PCR; TCRdb's copy has only in-frame clones and leaves some out. The sample carries fewer than 20,000 clones, 75% to 85% recorded once. Their antigens are not known. Sequenced: conventional CD4+ T cells sorted from blood. All receptors derive from a person aged 25 to 40 with CD3G deficiency.

V is TRBV7-9 and J is TRBJ2-3; a weak D match, TRBD1 (5 bases). The CDR3 contains 15 residues. CDR1 is SEHNR, CDR2 FQNEAQ, per germline (reference sequence). Trimming stripped 2 bases from V and 3 bases from J, with 12 bases between. The CDR3 DNA is TGTGCCAGCAGCTTAAATCCAGGGATAACAGATACGCAGTATTTT. Translation gives CASSLNPGITDTQYF.

This chain connects TRBV27 to TRBJ2-1, with 10 bases lining up with TRBD2. V shed 5 bases and J 1 base; nucleotides not matched to a gene: 5. Germline lookup yields CDR1 MNHEY and CDR2 SMNVEV (reference sequence). This CDR3 has 16 amino acids. In nucleotides, the CDR3 is TGTGCCAGCAGTGAGGCTAGCGGGAGATCCTACAATGAGCAGTTCTTC. It codes for CASSEASGRSYNEQFF.

In this sample, this clone turned up a few times. Other nucleotide sequences from this sample produce the same CDR3. The chain links TRBV20-1 to TRBJ1-2, with TRBD1 as a possible D gene (5 bases). The CDR3 consists of 11 residues. V was pared by 3 bases and J by 8 bases, with 10 bases between. Germline assignment: CDR1 DFQATT and CDR2 SNEGSKA (reference sequence). Here the CDR3 reads CSARGGEGYTF. DNA of the CDR3: TGCAGTGCTAGGGGGGGGGAGGGCTACACCTTC.

The V call is TRBV7-2, the J call TRBJ2-2; 9 bases agree with TRBD2. Per germline, CDR1 SGHTA and CDR2 FQGNSA. V dropped 3 bases and J dropped 6; count of bases not matched to a gene: 2. The CDR3 length is 14 residues. In nucleotides, the CDR3 is TGTGCCAGCAGCTTGGCGGGAGGGTCCGGGGAGCTGTTTTTT. Amino acids: CASSLAGGSGELFF.

The CDR3 reads CASNLLGAALTEAFF. DNA of the CDR3: TGTGCCAGCAATCTACTAGGGGCGGCCCTCACTGAAGCTTTCTTT. The J gene is TRBJ1-1, the V gene TRBV28; D may be TRBD1 (5 bases). The V end was cut by 7 bases, the J end by 4 bases, with 19 bases between. CDR3 length: 15 residues. CDR1 is MDHEN and CDR2 is SYDVKM in the germline V gene.

This clone was detected only a few times. This rearrangement joins TRBV19 to TRBJ2-2; D unresolved. CDR1 is LNHDA, CDR2 SQIVND, per germline (reference sequence). The ends were cut back, 1 base at V and 7 bases at J, with 10 bases in the middle. The CDR3 has 14 residues. The CDR3 is CASSIGRSVGELFF. Here the CDR3 DNA reads TGTGCCAGTAGTATAGGTCGGTCTGTCGGGGAGCTGTTTTTT.

The chain combines TRBV7-2 with TRBJ2-5; maybe TRBD1 (6 bases). The J call may be mistaken, given a closer DNA end match to TRBJ2-7. Germline V gene data show CDR1 as SGHTA and CDR2 as FQGNSA. The CDR3 totals 14 residues. DNA for the CDR3: TGTGCCAGCAGCCGTGGGGGCTCCGACTACGAGCAGTACTTC. This encodes CASSRGGSDYEQYF.

The chain employs TRBV6-1 and TRBJ1-1, with 7 bases that match TRBD1. The junction had 8 bases not matched to a gene; V was cut back by 5 bases and J by 2 bases. The germline V gene has CDR1 MNHNS and CDR2 SASEGT. This CDR3 comprises 15 residues. The CDR3: CASSLYRGINTEAFF. The CDR3 coding sequence is TGTGCCAGCAGTCTGTACAGGGGAATAAACACTGAAGCTTTCTTT.

The chain has TRBV5-1 and TRBJ1-2; TRBD1 matches 11 bases. Germline CDR1 reads SGHRS; CDR2 reads YFSETQ. V lost 3 bases and J lost 4; bases outside the gene matches: 2. The length of the CDR3 is 14 residues. CDR3 in amino acids: CASSWTGGIYGYTF. Written as DNA, the CDR3 is TGCGCCAGCAGCTGGACAGGGGGCATCTATGGCTACACCTTC.

The chain couples TRBV11-2 to TRBJ2-7; 12 bases map to TRBD1. With V trimmed by 5 bases and J by 3 bases, 11 bases remained unmatched. In germline, CDR1 is SGHAT, CDR2 FQNNGV. The CDR3 length is 17 residues. The CDR3: CASSGGTGGHTFYEQYF. CDR3 DNA: TGTGCCAGCAGCGGGGGGACAGGGGGCCATACCTTCTACGAGCAGTACTTC.